This T cell receptor beta chain comes out of a study of human T cells and chemical hapten exposure. Study summary: Mostly female, the patients presented with alopecia areata, totalis or universalis.

V was pared by 7 bases and J by 4 bases, with 19 bases between. CDR3 length: 15 amino acids. The germline gives CDR1 SNHLY, CDR2 FYNNEI. Comment on this clonotype: Antigen unknown.

The time point is: pre-sensitization, week 0. Indicated treatment: therapeutic diphenylcyclopropenone sensitization with weekly scalp DPC. In the original workflow: A per-sample median of roughly 96,000 TCRs was observed, with counts ranging from 23,224 to 690,600. Using its own MiXCR run on the RACE reads, TCRdb lists one record per CDR3 protein. Clone size and V and J calls follow TCRdb, not the original study. The repertoire holds fewer than 65,000 distinct CDR3 sequences, with approximately 9.8% as singletons. Regarding the study as a whole: There was alopecia in the donors, so their immune response may differ from that of healthy people.

The origin of this receptor is a woman aged 40 to 50 with alopecia areata. Some clones in this sample may be carry-over from other donors' samples. The chain is built from TRBV2 and TRBJ1-2; perhaps TRBD1 as D (6 bases). The sequencing here drew on whole blood, taken in connection with sensitization to the hapten diphenylcyclopropenone (DPC). This chain's CDR3 is CASIQVAGAPYGYTF. As DNA, the CDR3 is TGTGCCAGCATCCAGGTGGCAGGGGCCCCCTATGGCTACACCTTC.